This is a list of T cell receptor beta chains from one sample in a study of cytomegalovirus exposure and HLA in healthy donors. The assay was immunoSEQ multiplex PCR, and TCRdb's table has in-frame clones only and misses some. Of about 130,000 clones listed, approximately 90% were seen once; the top ten hold less than 7%. Specimen: PBMCs. The receptors come from a young woman in good health and CMV-seropositive. CDR3s include the opening cysteine and the closing phenylalanine or tryptophan. The D gene is left open where the match is weak. Not every row has a clone size; where given, it reads once, few, many or a size class.

abundance,d_gene,len,v_gene,j_gene,CDR3aa,CDR3nt
once,TRBD1,16,TRBV18,TRBJ1-1,CASSPGTGNRNTEAFF,TGTGCCAGCTCACCAGGGACAGGAAATAGGAACACTGAAGCTTTCTTT
-,TRBD1,16,TRBV5-6,TRBJ1-6,CASSSGQEVYNSPLHF,TGTGCCAGCAGCTCTGGACAGGAGGTCTATAATTCACCCCTCCACTTT
once,-,13,TRBV2,TRBJ2-7,CASRDTLTYEQYF,TGTGCCAGCAGGGACACTCTAACCTACGAGCAGTACTTC
-,-,14,TRBV15,TRBJ1-1,CATSRGGAGTEAFF,TGTGCCACCAGCAGAGGGGGCGCAGGGACTGAAGCTTTCTTT
-,-,15,TRBV11-1,TRBJ2-2,CASSSPQQADGELFF,TGTGCCAGCAGCTCCCCCCAACAGGCGGACGGGGAGCTGTTTTTT
-,-,11,TRBV20-1,TRBJ2-2,CSVKGAGELFF,TGCAGTGTTAAGGGGGCCGGGGAGCTGTTTTTT
-,-,19,TRBV15,TRBJ2-3,CATSSVLIGTSFRFATQYF,TGTGCCACCAGCAGCGTCCTTATAGGGACTTCCTTTAGATTCGCTACGCAGTATTTT
-,TRBD1,14,TRBV30,TRBJ2-7,CAWSRQGASYEQYF,TGTGCCTGGAGTAGGCAGGGGGCGTCCTACGAGCAGTACTTC
-,-,12,TRBV19,TRBJ2-2,CASSRQTGELFF,TGTGCCAGTAGTAGACAGACCGGGGAGCTGTTTTTT
-,TRBD1,16,TRBV5-6,TRBJ2-1,CASSPTGQGKTNEQFF,TGTGCCAGCAGCCCAACTGGACAGGGTAAAACCAATGAGCAGTTCTTC
-,TRBD2,14,TRBV6-5,TRBJ2-7,CASSTTSGSNEQYF,TGTGCCAGCAGTACGACTAGCGGGAGCAACGAGCAGTACTTC
-,-,12,TRBV6-5,TRBJ2-7,CASGQQGYEQYF,TGTGCCAGTGGGCAACAGGGCTACGAGCAGTACTTC
-,TRBD2,16,TRBV5-4,TRBJ2-7,CASSRGGSGVSYEQYF,TGTGCCAGCAGCCGAGGGGGTAGCGGGGTCTCCTACGAGCAGTACTTC
-,-,13,TRBV2,TRBJ1-5,CASSSPSNQPQHF,TGTGCCAGCAGTAGCCCCTCCAATCAGCCCCAGCATTTT
-,-,13,TRBV5-1,TRBJ2-7,CASATGSSYEQYF,TGCGCCAGCGCGACCGGGAGCTCCTACGAGCAGTACTTC
-,-,12,TRBV11-2,TRBJ1-1,CASSPNRDGAFF,TGTGCCAGCAGCCCAAACAGGGACGGAGCTTTCTTT
-,-,16,TRBV5-1,TRBJ1-3,CASSLGQWSSGNTIYF,TGCGCCAGCAGCTTGGGCCAGTGGAGCTCTGGAAACACCATATATTTT
-,-,15,TRBV6-5,TRBJ1-3,CASSYEGFSGNTIYF,TGTGCCAGCAGTTACGAGGGTTTCTCTGGAAACACCATATATTTT
-,TRBD1,13,TRBV18,TRBJ1-2,CASSPDRVHGYTF,TGTGCCAGCTCTCCCGACAGGGTCCATGGCTACACCTTC
-,TRBD1,18,TRBV28,TRBJ1-2,CASSFSSRTGGTVYGYTF,TGTGCCAGCAGTTTCTCTTCTAGGACAGGGGGGACTGTTTATGGCTACACCTTC
-,-,13,TRBV9,TRBJ1-5,CASSVGQDLPQHF,TGTGCCAGCAGCGTAGGGCAGGATTTACCCCAGCATTTT
-,TRBD2,17,TRBV18,TRBJ2-7,CASSPTGGLAGPGEQYF,TGTGCCAGCTCACCCACAGGGGGACTAGCGGGACCGGGCGAGCAGTACTTC
once,TRBD2,17,TRBV5-1,TRBJ2-1,CASSLGPSGTGIDEQFF,TGCGCCAGCAGCTTGGGACCTAGCGGGACCGGTATCGATGAGCAGTTCTTC
-,-,17,TRBV7-2,TRBJ2-1,CASSFRQALGGYDEQFF,TGTGCCAGCAGCTTCAGACAGGCCCTAGGTGGGTACGATGAGCAGTTCTTC
-,TRBD2,16,TRBV7-6,TRBJ2-1,CASSLALAGGRREQFF,TGTGCCAGCAGCTTAGCGCTAGCGGGCGGTAGGCGTGAGCAGTTCTTC
once,TRBD2,17,TRBV5-6,TRBJ2-5,CASSATLAGGLRETQYF,TGTGCCAGCAGCGCGACTCTAGCGGGAGGGCTTCGGGAGACCCAGTACTTC
once,TRBD2,15,TRBV7-2,TRBJ2-3,CASSLGASGADTQYF,TGTGCCAGCAGCTTAGGTGCTAGCGGAGCAGATACGCAGTATTTT
-,-,16,TRBV11-1,TRBJ1-4,CASSPGHGALNEKLFF,TGTGCCAGCAGCCCCGGACATGGGGCCCTGAATGAAAAACTGTTTTTT
once,-,14,TRBV19,TRBJ1-5,CASTQPREGQPQHF,TGTGCCAGTACCCAGCCCAGGGAGGGTCAGCCCCAGCATTTT
once,TRBD1,16,TRBV10-1,TRBJ2-2,CASSESRAGGTGELFF,TGCGCCAGCAGTGAGTCGCGGGCAGGGGGCACCGGGGAGCTGTTTTTT
once,TRBD1,16,TRBV6-5,TRBJ2-1,CASSYSRRQGVDEQFF,TGTGCCAGCAGTTACTCGAGGCGACAGGGGGTCGATGAGCAGTTCTTC
-,TRBD1,16,TRBV7-2,TRBJ2-7,CASSLIPRTGGTRQYF,TGTGCCAGCAGCCTAATACCCCGGACAGGGGGCACCCGGCAGTACTTC
-,TRBD2,14,TRBV2,TRBJ2-3,CASRDLAATDTQYF,TGTGCCAGCAGGGACCTAGCGGCCACAGATACGCAGTATTTT
-,-,15,TRBV5-1,TRBJ2-6,CASSLTYSGANVLTF,TGCGCCAGCAGCTTGACCTACTCTGGGGCCAACGTCCTGACTTTC
-,-,19,TRBV7-6,TRBJ2-2,CASSPLLRGGQGSTGELFF,TGTGCCAGCAGCCCATTATTACGGGGTGGTCAGGGGAGCACCGGGGAGCTGTTTTTT
once,-,13,TRBV5-1,TRBJ1-1,CASTQTGGTEAFF,TGCGCCAGCACTCAAACGGGGGGGACTGAAGCTTTCTTT